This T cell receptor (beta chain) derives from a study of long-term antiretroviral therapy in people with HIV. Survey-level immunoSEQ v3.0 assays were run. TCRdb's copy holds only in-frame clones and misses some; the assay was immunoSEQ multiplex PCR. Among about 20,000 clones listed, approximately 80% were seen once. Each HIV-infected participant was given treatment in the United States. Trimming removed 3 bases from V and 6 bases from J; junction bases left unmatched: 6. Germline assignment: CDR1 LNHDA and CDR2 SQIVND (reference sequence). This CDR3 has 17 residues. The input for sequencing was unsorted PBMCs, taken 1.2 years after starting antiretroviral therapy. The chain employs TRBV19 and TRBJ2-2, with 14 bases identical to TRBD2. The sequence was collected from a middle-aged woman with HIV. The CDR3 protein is CASSMMLTSGRAGELFF. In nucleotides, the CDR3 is TGTGCCAGTAGTATGATGTTGACTAGCGGGAGGGCCGGGGAGCTGTTTTTT.